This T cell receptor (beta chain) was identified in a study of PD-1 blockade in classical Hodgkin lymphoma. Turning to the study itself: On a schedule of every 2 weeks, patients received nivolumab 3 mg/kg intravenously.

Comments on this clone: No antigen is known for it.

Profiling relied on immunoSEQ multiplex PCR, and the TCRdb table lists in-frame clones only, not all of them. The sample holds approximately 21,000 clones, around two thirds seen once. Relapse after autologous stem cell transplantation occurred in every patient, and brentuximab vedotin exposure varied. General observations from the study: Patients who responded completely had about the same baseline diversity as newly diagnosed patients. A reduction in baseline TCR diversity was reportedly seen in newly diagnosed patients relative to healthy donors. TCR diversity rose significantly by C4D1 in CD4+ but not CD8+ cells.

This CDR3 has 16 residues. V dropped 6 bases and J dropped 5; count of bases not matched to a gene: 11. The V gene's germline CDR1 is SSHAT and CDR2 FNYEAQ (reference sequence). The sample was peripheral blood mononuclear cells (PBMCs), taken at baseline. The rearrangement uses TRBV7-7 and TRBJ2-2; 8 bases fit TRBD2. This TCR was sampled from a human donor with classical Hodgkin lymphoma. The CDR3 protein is CASRDTGGPGTGELFF. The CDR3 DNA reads TGTGCCAGCAGGGACACGGGGGGGCCAGGGACCGGGGAGCTGTTTTTT.